This entry concerns a single T cell receptor beta chain. Antigen specificity is unknown. This entry is derived from a study of OX40 agonist ivuxolimab in advanced cancers. Study-level results: By week 6 at 0.1 to 3.0 mg/kg, blood CD4+ and CD8+ T cells had expanded clonally.

Germline CDR1 and CDR2: MNHNY and SVGAGI (reference sequence). CDR3 size: 14 residues. V gave up 5 bases and J gave up 3 bases, with 13 bases separating them. TCRdb's copy holds only in-frame clones and misses some; the assay was immunoSEQ multiplex PCR. This repertoire shows 35,000 to 55,000 clones, more than 70% found once; its top ten account for about 13%. This clonotype was sampled from an adult with an advanced solid tumor such as melanoma, head and neck, liver or kidney cancer. The specimen was CD4+ or CD8+ T cells sorted from blood, collected in a trial of the OX40 agonist ivuxolimab. The V call is TRBV6-6, the J call TRBJ1-2; D is undetermined. The CDR3 DNA is TGTGCCAGCAGTACCGGGAGACCTCACTATGGCTACACCTTC. This translates into CASSTGRPHYGYTF.